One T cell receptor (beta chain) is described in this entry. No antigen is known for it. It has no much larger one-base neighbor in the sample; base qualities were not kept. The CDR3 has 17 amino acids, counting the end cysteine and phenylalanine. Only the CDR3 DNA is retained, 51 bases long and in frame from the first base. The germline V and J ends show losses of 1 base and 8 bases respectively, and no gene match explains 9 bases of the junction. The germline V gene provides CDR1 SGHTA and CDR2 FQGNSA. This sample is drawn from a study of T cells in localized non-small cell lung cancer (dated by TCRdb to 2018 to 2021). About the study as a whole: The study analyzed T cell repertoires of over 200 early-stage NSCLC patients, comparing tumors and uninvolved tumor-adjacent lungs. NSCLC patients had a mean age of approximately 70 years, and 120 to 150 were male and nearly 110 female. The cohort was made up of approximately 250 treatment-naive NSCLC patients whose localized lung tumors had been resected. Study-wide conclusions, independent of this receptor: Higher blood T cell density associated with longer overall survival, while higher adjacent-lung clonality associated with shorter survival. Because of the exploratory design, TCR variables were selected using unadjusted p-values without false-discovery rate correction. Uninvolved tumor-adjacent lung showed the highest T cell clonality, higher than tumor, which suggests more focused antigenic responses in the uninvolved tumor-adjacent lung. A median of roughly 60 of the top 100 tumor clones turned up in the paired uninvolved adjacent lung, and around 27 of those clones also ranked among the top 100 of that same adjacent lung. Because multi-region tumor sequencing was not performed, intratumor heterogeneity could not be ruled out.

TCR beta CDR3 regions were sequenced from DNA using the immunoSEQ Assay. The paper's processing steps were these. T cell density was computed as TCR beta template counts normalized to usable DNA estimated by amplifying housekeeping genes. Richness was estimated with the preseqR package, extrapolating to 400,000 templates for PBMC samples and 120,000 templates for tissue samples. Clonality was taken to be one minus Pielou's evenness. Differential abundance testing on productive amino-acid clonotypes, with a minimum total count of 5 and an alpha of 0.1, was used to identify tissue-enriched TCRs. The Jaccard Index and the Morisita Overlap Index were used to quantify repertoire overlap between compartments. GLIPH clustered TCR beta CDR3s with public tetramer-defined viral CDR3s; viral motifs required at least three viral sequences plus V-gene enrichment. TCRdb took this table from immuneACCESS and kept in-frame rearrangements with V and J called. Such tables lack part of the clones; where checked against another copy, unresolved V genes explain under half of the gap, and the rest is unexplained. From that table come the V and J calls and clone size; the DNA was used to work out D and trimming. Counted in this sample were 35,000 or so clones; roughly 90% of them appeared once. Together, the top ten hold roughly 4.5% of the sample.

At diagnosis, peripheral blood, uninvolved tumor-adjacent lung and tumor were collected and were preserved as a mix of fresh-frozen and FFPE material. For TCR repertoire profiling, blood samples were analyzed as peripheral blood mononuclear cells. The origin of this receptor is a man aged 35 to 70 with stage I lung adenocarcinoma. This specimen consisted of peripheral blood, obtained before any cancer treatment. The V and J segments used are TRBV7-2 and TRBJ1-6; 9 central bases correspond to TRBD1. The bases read TGTGCCAGCAGCTTAGTATTACAGGGGGCCGGAGATTCACCCCTCCACTTT. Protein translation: CASSLVLQGAGDSPLHF.